This TCR beta chain was sequenced for a study of T cell repertoires in aging, cancer and after chemotherapy (dated by TCRdb to the late 2010s). Regarding the complete study: The donors fell into six age groups ranging from 30 or younger to 70 or older, and each group had at least three individuals. In total, the full dataset held several million TCR reads. A cohort of 220 or so cancer patients (around 93 with hematological and some 120 with solid cancers) was assembled, and roughly 98 healthy donors were included as a reference group. To examine immunoaging and T cell reconstitution after chemotherapy, the study profiled TCR beta repertoires in peripheral blood from healthy donors and cancer patients. Control TCR repertoires from healthy donors were recorded over several months to years, and clear clonal overlap was observed across re-sampling.

This clonotype was seen only a few times. The antigen this receptor binds is unknown. The record has no base qualities; no much larger clone is one base away. The paper's findings and limits, for the study overall: In healthy donors, the drop in TCR diversity with age came mainly from a loss of richness, whereas in cancer patients a loss of evenness also played a part. Untreated patients with hematological or solid cancers showed significantly lower blood TCR diversity and higher clonality than age-matched healthy donors. It was noted by the authors that conclusions about immunological memory after chemotherapy cannot be drawn from the repertoire data. An increase in median generation probability over the chemotherapy interval was observed in both cancer cohorts, suggesting that the repertoire was reconstituted through rebound thymic output.

TCR beta rearrangements were amplified from genomic DNA isolated from peripheral blood, not from sorted cells or RNA. Using a mixed TRB-A/B primer pool, multiplex touch-down PCR amplified rearranged TRB sequences covering the V, D and J segments. Two consecutive PCR reactions with Phusion HS II polymerase added Illumina adapters and sample indices to the amplicons. Amplicons were gel-purified using the NucleoSpin Gel and PCR Clean-up kit and were subsequently checked with Qubit and an Agilent 2100 Bioanalyzer. Sequencing of the libraries was done on an Illumina MiSeq with paired-end, single-indexed 600-cycle runs. On the study's bioinformatics: TRB sequences were processed with MiXCR versions 2.12 and 3.0.5. A clone was defined as each unique CDR3 nucleotide sequence, and only productive sequences supported by at least two reads were kept. Shannon diversity, evenness, clonality (one minus evenness), and alpha-parameterized diversity profiles from alpha 0 to 5 were included as repertoire metrics. The IGoR algorithm was used to compute generation probabilities of clones in paired pre- and post-chemotherapy samples. TCRdb redid the processing of the public reads, applying fastp at Q25 and MiXCR, and retained in-frame beta chains. Entries are consolidated by CDR3 protein sequence, retaining the most common genes and DNA. The V and J calls were determined by TCRdb, not by the authors. This sample is represented by about 9,000 distinct CDR3 sequences; about 34% of them were singletons. The ten biggest clones cover roughly 10% of the sample.

CDR1 and CDR2 were assigned from the germline V gene (reference sequence) as LNHDA and SQIVND. Counted from cysteine to phenylalanine, this CDR3 has 14 amino acids. The retained sequence is limited to the CDR3, 42 bases, with the frame set at the first base. Trimmed from V: 7 bases; trimmed from J: 4 bases; junction bases lacking a gene match: 9. The sequencing input was blood. Recombination linked TRBV19 to TRBJ1-1; the junction holds 7 bases that match TRBD1. The receptor's source is a human donor in good health. The nucleotide sequence is TGTGCCAGTACCCTGGGGCAGGGGGTCACTGAAGCTTTCTTT. Its protein is CASTLGQGVTEAFF.